Listed below are T cell receptor beta chains from one sample, sequenced in a study of shared clonotypes between healthy human individuals. Data came from immunoSEQ multiplex PCR; TCRdb stores just in-frame clones and leaves some out. The sample records more than 550,000 clones, about 91% being singletons. Sequencing used naive CD8+ T cells sorted from blood. These receptors originate from a man younger than 40 in good health. Both conserved end residues are part of each CDR3. A D gene is named only where the DNA matches it firmly. Rows give clone size only sometimes, using once, few, many, or a class for an expanded clone.

v_call	clone_size	d_call	j_call	cdr3_nt	cdr3_aa
TRBV28	NA	NA	TRBJ1-4	TGTGCCAGCAGTTTACTGGAACGGGGGGAGGAAAAACTGTTTTTT	CASSLLERGEEKLFF
TRBV15	NA	NA	TRBJ2-7	TGTGCCACCAGCAGAGATAAGGCTAGCGCTTCCTACGAGCAGTACTTC	CATSRDKASASYEQYF
TRBV9	NA	NA	TRBJ2-5	TGTGCCAGCAGCGTAGGAGAGGGGGAAGAGACCCAGTACTTC	CASSVGEGEETQYF
TRBV28	NA	NA	TRBJ2-7	TGTGCCAGCAGTTCAAGGGGGGCCAGCGAGCAGTACTTC	CASSSRGASEQYF
TRBV4-3	NA	NA	TRBJ2-7	TGCGCCAGCAGCCAAGATCTGGGATTCTACGAGCAGTACTTC	CASSQDLGFYEQYF
TRBV27	NA	NA	TRBJ1-2	TGTGCCAGCAGCCGGGGGGGAACCACCTTC	CASSRGGTTF
TRBV28	NA	NA	TRBJ2-7	TGTGCCAGCAGCGAGGCGGGCACCTACGAGCAGTACTTC	CASSEAGTYEQYF
TRBV7-9	once	TRBD1	TRBJ2-5	TGTGCCAGCAGCCAATTGGGGCTGGCCGGGACAGCCCAAGAGACCCAGTACTTC	CASSQLGLAGTAQETQYF
TRBV5-4	NA	NA	TRBJ2-2	TGTGCCAGCAGCTTGTTCGATTCGCTGGCGGGAACCAACACCGGGGAGCTGTTTTTT	CASSLFDSLAGTNTGELFF
TRBV7-8	NA	TRBD2	TRBJ2-5	TGTGCCAGCAGCTTATTCCTTGAGGTAGCGGGGGAAGAGACCCAGTACTTC	CASSLFLEVAGEETQYF
TRBV2	NA	NA	TRBJ2-7	TGTGCCAGCAGTTACGCGAGGGCCTACGAGCAGTACTTC	CASSYARAYEQYF
TRBV10-3	NA	NA	TRBJ1-1	TGTGCCATCAGTGATCCGGGGTGGAACACTGAAGCTTTCTTT	CAISDPGWNTEAFF
TRBV9	NA	NA	TRBJ1-1	TGTGCCAGCGGGGGGAGTGAAGCTTTCTTT	CASGGSEAFF
TRBV29-1	NA	NA	TRBJ2-1	TGCAGCGTTTCATGGTATCATGAGCAGTTCTTC	CSVSWYHEQFF
TRBV29-1	NA	NA	TRBJ2-3	TGCAGCGTTGAAGCGAGAGGGACGCAGTATTTT	CSVEARGTQYF
TRBV9	NA	TRBD2	TRBJ2-2	TGTGCCAGCAGGGGGACTAGCGGGACCGGGGAGCTGTTTTTT	CASRGTSGTGELFF
TRBV28	once	NA	TRBJ2-5	TGTGCCAGCAGTTACCCACAGGGAGACAGCGAGACCCAGTACTTC	CASSYPQGDSETQYF
TRBV7-2	NA	TRBD1	TRBJ2-5	TGTGCCAGCAGCCCCCGGGACAGGGTGAGAGAGACCCAGTACTTC	CASSPRDRVRETQYF
TRBV6-5	few	NA	TRBJ2-7	TGTGCCAGCACCTGGGGTCCGGGGATCGGCGAGCAGTACTTC	CASTWGPGIGEQYF
TRBV2	NA	NA	TRBJ2-2	TGTGCCAGCATTGAGAAGTTTATCCACCGCGGACCCCAACCCGGGGAGCTGTTTTTT	CASIEKFIHRGPQPGELFF
TRBV27	NA	NA	TRBJ1-4	TGTGCCAGCTCGGGACTTCCGGGGAAAAATGAAAAACTGTTTTTT	CASSGLPGKNEKLFF
TRBV28	NA	TRBD2	TRBJ2-1	TGTGCCAGCAGTCCGGGGCTAGCGGGGTTTAAGCAGTTCTTC	CASSPGLAGFKQFF
TRBV29-1	NA	NA	TRBJ2-1	TGCAGCGTTGAACGTGGCGGGGCTTACAATGAGCAGTTCTTC	CSVERGGAYNEQFF
TRBV4-1	NA	TRBD1	TRBJ2-1	TGCGCCAGCAGCCAGATGACAGGGGGAGGGAATGAGCAGTTCTTC	CASSQMTGGGNEQFF
TRBV10-2	NA	TRBD1	TRBJ2-1	TGCGCCAGCCTTGGACAGGGACAGGACAATGAGCAGTTCTTC	CASLGQGQDNEQFF
TRBV21-1	NA	NA	TRBJ2-7	TGTGCCAGCAGCTGTACTTTACAGGCCCTCTCCTACGAGCAGTACTTC	CASSCTLQALSYEQYF
TRBV7-2	NA	TRBD2	TRBJ2-1	TGTGCCAGCAACGGGGCGGGAGGGCCGGACAATGAGCAGTTCTTC	CASNGAGGPDNEQFF
TRBV9	NA	NA	TRBJ2-7	TGTGCCAGCAGCGGTAGCGGAACCTCCTACGAGCAGTACTTC	CASSGSGTSYEQYF
TRBV10-2	NA	NA	TRBJ1-2	TGCGCCAGCAGTGAGGGGCCAAGGACAGTTGGGTATGGCTACACCTTC	CASSEGPRTVGYGYTF
TRBV19	NA	NA	TRBJ2-1	TGTGCCAGTAGTATCGGTGCCAGCTCCTACAATGAGCAGTTCTTC	CASSIGASSYNEQFF
TRBV19	NA	NA	TRBJ2-7	TGTGCCAGTAGTATTTCTTCCTTCTCCTACGAGCAGTACTTC	CASSISSFSYEQYF
TRBV4-3	NA	NA	TRBJ1-2	TGCGCCAGCAGCCACGCACCTTTGTGCGGCTACACCTTC	CASSHAPLCGYTF
TRBV6-1	NA	NA	TRBJ2-7	TGTGCCAGCAAGACGGTACAGGGATCCTACGAGCAGTACTTC	CASKTVQGSYEQYF
TRBV5-6	NA	NA	TRBJ1-5	TGTGCCAGCAGCTTGTCGGTAGGGTGGGAGCCCCAGCATTTT	CASSLSVGWEPQHF
TRBV7-9	NA	NA	TRBJ1-1	TGTGCCAGCAGCCCAGGGTTAACTGAAGCTTTCTTT	CASSPGLTEAFF
TRBV4-3	NA	NA	TRBJ2-7	TGCGCCAGCAGCGCAAGGGAGGGACAGCTCTACGAGCAGTACTTC	CASSAREGQLYEQYF
TRBV5-5	NA	TRBD1	TRBJ1-5	TGTGCCAGCAGCCCTGACAGGGCTCGGGAGCCCCAGCATTTT	CASSPDRAREPQHF
TRBV7-9	NA	NA	TRBJ1-1	TGTGCCAGCAGCACCGACATCATGAACACTGAAGCTTTCTTT	CASSTDIMNTEAFF
TRBV25-1	once	NA	TRBJ2-2	TGTGCCAGCAGTGATGACAGGATCACGACCGGTGGGACCGGGGAGCTGTTTTTT	CASSDDRITTGGTGELFF
TRBV29-1	NA	NA	TRBJ1-2	TGCAGCGTCAAAAAAATGGGTTGGGCAATAGAAGGCTACACCTTC	CSVKKMGWAIEGYTF
TRBV4-1	NA	NA	TRBJ2-7	TGCGCCAGCAGCCATGGGGGCGGCTACGAGCAGTACTTC	CASSHGGGYEQYF
TRBV5-1	NA	NA	TRBJ2-7	TGCGCCAGCAGCTTCACCCCTTACGAGCAGTACTTC	CASSFTPYEQYF
TRBV27	once	NA	TRBJ2-3	TGTGCCAGCAGTCCCCTGGGTTCAGATACGCAGTATTTT	CASSPLGSDTQYF
TRBV7-9	NA	TRBD2	TRBJ2-7	TGTGCCAGCAGCCAAAGCGGGGGGGACCCCTACGAGCAGTACTTC	CASSQSGGDPYEQYF
TRBV11-2	NA	TRBD2	TRBJ2-3	TGTGCCAGCAGCTTAGAACTAGCGGGAGGAGATACGCAGTATTTT	CASSLELAGGDTQYF
TRBV29-1	NA	NA	TRBJ1-2	TGCAGCGTTGCAGGGAATGGCTACACCTTC	CSVAGNGYTF
TRBV27	NA	NA	TRBJ2-2	TGTGCCAGCAGTTTAAGCTCCGGAGATAGCCTAAGGGGGACCGGGGAGCTGTTTTTT	CASSLSSGDSLRGTGELFF
TRBV11-2	NA	NA	TRBJ2-4	TGTGCCAGCAGCTTAGATCCGGGAGTGGACATTCAGTACTTC	CASSLDPGVDIQYF
TRBV18	once	TRBD1	TRBJ2-4	TGTGCCAGCTCACCTTCCTTAGACAGGGAACTAGCCAAAAACATTCAGTACTTC	CASSPSLDRELAKNIQYF
TRBV29-1	NA	NA	TRBJ1-1	TGCAGCGTTCTGCTAATGAACACTGAAGCTTTCTTT	CSVLLMNTEAFF
TRBV19	NA	NA	TRBJ1-5	TGTGCCAGTAGTATATTTGACAGCAATCAGCCCCAGCATTTT	CASSIFDSNQPQHF
TRBV7-9	NA	NA	TRBJ1-1	TGTGCCAGCAGCCACCGGCGAGGGGCATGGGACACTGAAGCTTTCTTT	CASSHRRGAWDTEAFF
TRBV27	NA	TRBD1	TRBJ2-5	TGTGCCAGCAGTTCCTATCAGGGGGCTTCTCAAGAGACCCAGTACTTC	CASSSYQGASQETQYF
TRBV4-1	NA	NA	TRBJ2-5	TGCGCCAGCAGCCCCGGCGGGGGCTCGAAAGAGACCCAGTACTTC	CASSPGGGSKETQYF
TRBV4-3	NA	TRBD2	TRBJ2-1	TGCGCCAGCAGCCAAGGGACTAGCGGGAGCGGCTTCTACAATGAGCAGTTCTTC	CASSQGTSGSGFYNEQFF
TRBV29-1	once	NA	TRBJ2-7	TGCAGCGTTGCTTTCCTCGATACCTCCTACGAGCAGTACTTC	CSVAFLDTSYEQYF
TRBV15	NA	NA	TRBJ1-2	TGTGCCACCAGCCCCCGGACCTACTATGGCTACACCTTC	CATSPRTYYGYTF
TRBV7-2	NA	NA	TRBJ1-1	TGTGCCAGCAGCTTAACGAGGAAGGTCCGGCACACTGAAGCTTTCTTT	CASSLTRKVRHTEAFF